A single sample gave rise to the 28 T cell receptor beta chains below, sequenced in a study of blood T cells in healthy people across ages. A sample-barcoded 5' primer and a J-beta primer mix were used in a second PCR of about 6 to 12 cycles. TCRdb reanalysed the 5' RACE reads using MiXCR and keeps one entry per CDR3 protein. Of under 1,000,000 distinct CDR3 sequences in the sample, roughly 46% were seen once. Input material: blood. These receptors all come from a man aged 80 or over in good health.

This clonotype occurred a few times. The V gene is TRBV7-3, the J gene TRBJ1-2; D is possibly TRBD1 (5 bases). V was cut by 1 base and J by 5 bases, with 8 bases left in between. This CDR3 spans 13 amino acids. Per the germline V gene, CDR1 is SGHTA and CDR2 is FQGTGA. CDR3 residues: CASSLSRQYGYTF. In DNA form, the CDR3 reads TGTGCCAGCAGCTTAAGCCGACAGTATGGCTACACCTTC.

The chain couples TRBV5-6 to TRBJ1-4; maybe TRBD1 (6 bases). Trimming removed 4 bases at V and 4 bases at J, with 14 bases between. The CDR3 length is 15 residues. CDR1 is SGHDT and CDR2 is YYEEEE in the germline V gene. The CDR3 coding sequence is TGTGCCAGCAGCCTTGGGGGGCTGGGTAATGAAAAACTGTTTTTT. It translates to CASSLGGLGNEKLFF.

In its sample, this clonotype was seen a few times. The chain joins TRBV7-9 to TRBJ2-1; D not certain. In germline, CDR1 is SEHNR, CDR2 FQNEAQ (reference sequence). The germline V and J ends were trimmed by 1 base and 12 bases, with 7 bases remaining between them. The CDR3 contains 11 residues. The CDR3 protein is CASSLEALQFF. The CDR3, as DNA: TGTGCCAGCAGCTTAGAGGCTCTGCAGTTCTTC.

With regard to this clonotype: This could be a read error, since a much larger clone is one nucleotide away. The genes are TRBV11-3 and TRBJ2-1; TRBD2 matches at 10 bases. Per the germline V gene, CDR1 is SGHNT and CDR2 is YENEEA. V was pared by 5 bases and J by 3 bases, with 4 bases of the junction left unmatched. The CDR3 is 15 residues long. CDR3 protein: CASSQLAGYYNEQFF. The CDR3 DNA sequence: TGTGCCAGCAGCCAACTAGCGGGATACTACAATGAGCAGTTCTTC.

There are a few counts of this clonotype. This sequence joins TRBV7-2 and TRBJ2-7; TRBD2 agrees at 8 bases. The CDR3 runs to 15 residues. Trimming removed 1 base from V and 4 bases from J; junction bases left unmatched: 6. Germline V lookup: CDR1 SGHTA, CDR2 FQGNSA. The CDR3: CASSLVSGSGYEQYF. The CDR3 coding sequence is TGTGCCAGCAGCTTAGTAAGCGGGAGTGGTTACGAGCAGTACTTC.

The chain carries TRBV6-1 and TRBJ1-1, with D uncertain. Germline V gene lookup returns CDR1 MNHNS and CDR2 SASEGT. The V and J ends lost 7 bases and 0 bases respectively, with 12 bases between them. The CDR3 contains 14 residues. For the CDR3, the DNA is TGTGCCAGCAAAATTTTCCCTATGAACACTGAAGCTTTCTTT. Translating it yields CASKIFPMNTEAFF.

V is TRBV20-1 and J is TRBJ2-1, with TRBD2 matching 11 bases. CDR1 is DFQATT and CDR2 is SNEGSKA in the germline V gene (reference sequence). The CDR3 length is 16 residues. V lost 5 bases and J lost 0; bases outside the gene matches: 6. The CDR3 spells CSAPGLAVSSYNEQFF. The CDR3 nucleotides read TGCAGTGCTCCGGGACTAGCGGTTAGCTCCTACAATGAGCAGTTCTTC.

The chain joins TRBV7-9 to TRBJ2-7; TRBD2 aligns across 10 bases. V shed 2 bases and J 6 bases; nucleotides not matched to a gene: 4. This CDR3 has 14 residues. Germline loops: CDR1 SEHNR, CDR2 FQNEAQ (reference sequence). The CDR3: CASSLTSGMSEQYF. The CDR3 DNA follows: TGTGCCAGCAGCTTAACTAGCGGGATGTCCGAGCAGTACTTC.

This clonotype was detected only once. One junction end does not reproduce the germline sequence, and a read error may be involved. The J gene is TRBJ2-1, the V gene TRBV27; 11 nucleotides line up with TRBD2. CDR1 is MNHEY, CDR2 SMNVEV, per germline (reference sequence). CDR3 size: 16 residues. The CDR3 DNA is TGTGCCAGCAGTTTATCGTGGGCTAGCGGGAGGAATGAGCGGTTCTTC. Translating gives CASSLSWASGRNERFF.

The V gene is TRBV6-6, the J gene TRBJ2-1; tentative D call: TRBD1 (6 bases). TRBJ2-7 explains the end of the DNA better; the J call may be wrong. CDR3 size: 16 residues. In germline, CDR1 is MNHNY, CDR2 SVGAGI (reference sequence). DNA for the CDR3: TGTGCCAGCAGTCCAAAATCCACAGGGAATGCAAATGAGCAGTACTTC. Protein product: CASSPKSTGNANEQYF.

The chain recombines TRBV4-2 with TRBJ2-1; TRBD2 agrees at 11 bases. V lost 6 bases, J lost 7 bases, and 17 bases stayed unmatched. CDR3 length: 18 residues. Germline values: CDR1 LGHNA, CDR2 YNFKEQ. DNA of the CDR3: TGTGCCAGCAGACAACACAGGGATAGCGGGAGGGCCCGAAATGAGCAGTTCTTC. Protein product: CASRQHRDSGRARNEQFF.

This clonotype was observed a handful of times. The chain uses TRBV7-3 and TRBJ2-2, with TRBD2 matching 11 bases. There are 16 residues in the CDR3. CDR1 and CDR2 (germline): SGHTA, FQGTGA. The trim removed 5 bases at V and 4 bases at J, leaving 6 bases unmatched. The CDR3 region is CASSPRGTSGTGELFF. For the CDR3, the DNA is TGTGCCAGCAGCCCCAGAGGGACTAGCGGCACCGGGGAGCTGTTTTTT.

This clonotype was observed once. The gene calls are TRBV4-3 and TRBJ2-3; tentatively, D is TRBD1 or TRBD2 (6 bases each). V was trimmed by 0 bases and J by 1 base, leaving 17 bases between them. The germline CDR1 and CDR2 sequences are LGHNA and YSLEER. This CDR3 region has 18 residues. CDR3: CASSQETLGRGRTDTQYF. For the CDR3, the DNA is TGCGCCAGCAGCCAAGAAACGCTCGGACGGGGGCGCACAGATACGCAGTATTTT.

This chain connects TRBV28 to TRBJ2-1; a possible D gene is TRBD2 (6 bases). V shed 8 bases and J shed 1 base, with 24 bases lying between them. The CDR3 is 18 amino acids. The germline V gene has CDR1 MDHEN and CDR2 SYDVKM. CDR3 bases: TGTGCCAGCGGTACCGGGCTCCACCCGGGGGTGTCCTACAATGAGCAGTTCTTC. Protein: CASGTGLHPGVSYNEQFF. The whole variable domain, remainder taken from reference TRBV28 and TRBJ2-1, is DVKVTQSSRYLVKRTGEKVFLECVQDMDHENMFWYRQDPGLGLRLIYFSYDVKMKEKGDIPEGYSVSREKKERFSLILESASTNQTSMYLCASGTGLHPGVSYNEQFFGPGTRLTVL.

On this clonotype itself: A much bigger clone sits one base away, suggesting this may be a read error. The chain recombines TRBV7-9 with TRBJ2-7; D is tentatively TRBD1 or TRBD2 (5 bases each). V was clipped by 5 bases and J by 2 bases, with 19 bases between them. This CDR3 is 16 amino acids long. Looked up from germline, CDR1 is SEHNR and CDR2 is FQNEAQ (reference sequence). CDR3 region: CASSDGPWDGPYEQYF. In DNA form, the CDR3 reads TGTGCCAGCAGCGATGGACCCTGGGACGGCCCCTACGAGCAGTACTTC.

The chain carries TRBV7-2 and TRBJ2-2, with 9 bases aligning to TRBD2. J lost 5 bases, V lost 1 base, and 5 bases had no gene match. This CDR3 region has 16 residues. CDR1 and CDR2 (germline): SGHTA, FQGNSA. The CDR3 protein is CASSLGLAGGTGELFF. Here the CDR3 DNA reads TGTGCCAGCAGCTTAGGACTGGCGGGAGGGACCGGGGAGCTGTTTTTT.

This clonotype has a handful of counts. The chain combines TRBV29-1 with TRBJ2-5; TRBD2 agrees at 13 bases. The CDR3 length is 15 residues. V was clipped by 6 bases and J by 0 bases; unmatched bases: 4. The germline V gene encodes CDR1 SQVTM and CDR2 ANQGSEA. The CDR3 region is CSVLGLAGDQETQYF. The CDR3 coding sequence is TGCAGCGTCCTCGGACTAGCGGGGGACCAAGAGACCCAGTACTTC.

With respect to this clonotype: One end of the junction is discordant with germline, which a read error may explain. V gene TRBV7-3 combines with J gene TRBJ2-3; D is ambiguous. The length of the CDR3 is 13 residues. Germline-derived CDR1 and CDR2 are SGHTA and FQGTGA. This CDR3 reads CASSQTLTDTRYF. CDR3 bases: TGTGCCAGCAGCCAAACACTAACAGATACGCGGTATTTT.

This clonotype was picked up a small number of times. V is TRBV20-1 and J is TRBJ2-7; the D gene could be TRBD1 or TRBD2 (5 bases each). Germline-derived CDR1 and CDR2 are DFQATT and SNEGSKA (reference sequence). Trimming removed 5 bases from V and 0 bases from J, with 14 bases in between. The CDR3 length is 14 residues. The CDR3 loop is CSAPSWGSSYEQYF. The CDR3 bases are TGCAGTGCTCCCTCGTGGGGGAGCTCCTACGAGCAGTACTTC.

CDR3: CASSYARDLENIQYF. The CDR3 DNA reads as TGTGCCAGCAGTTACGCTAGGGACCTTGAAAACATTCAGTACTTC. The chain recombines TRBV6-6 with TRBJ2-4; either TRBD1 or TRBD2 may supply D (5 bases each). This CDR3 is built from 15 residues. CDR1 is MNHNY, CDR2 SVGAGI, per germline (reference sequence). Trimming removed 2 bases at V and 5 bases at J, with 13 bases between.

The V and J genes are TRBV20-1 and TRBJ2-4, with TRBD2 matching 8 bases. The CDR3 runs 15 residues. Germline CDR1 is DFQATT and CDR2 is SNEGSKA (reference sequence). The V gene end was trimmed by 6 bases and the J gene end by 13 bases; junction bases not matched to a gene: 20. The CDR3 nucleotides read TGCAGTGCGCCAGGCGAGAGCGGGAGTCGAAATGAGCAGTACTTC. Translating it yields CSAPGESGSRNEQYF.

This clonotype occurred once. The chain combines TRBV4-2 with TRBJ2-7; tentative D call: TRBD2 (5 bases). V was shortened by 2 bases and J by 1 base, with 21 bases between the two germline ends. CDR1 is LGHNA and CDR2 is YNFKEQ in the germline V gene. CDR3 length: 18 amino acids. The chain's CDR3 is CASSQQAPAEVSSYEQYF. The CDR3 DNA sequence: TGTGCCAGCAGCCAACAAGCGCCAGCGGAGGTGTCGTCCTACGAGCAGTACTTC.

The rearrangement joins TRBV12-3 or TRBV12-4 to TRBJ1-2; maybe TRBD1 (6 bases). With 3 bases removed from V and 4 bases from J, the gap between germline ends came to 15 bases. The CDR3 length is 15 residues. In DNA, the CDR3 is TGTGCCAGCAGTTTCCGGACAGCCGGGGGCTATGGCTACACCTTC. Protein sequence: CASSFRTAGGYGYTF.

This rearrangement joins TRBV29-1 to TRBJ2-7, with D perhaps TRBD1 or TRBD2 (6 bases each). Germline V gives CDR1 SQVTM, CDR2 ANQGSEA. V lost 5 bases and J lost 9, with 20 bases in between. The CDR3 spans 13 residues. For the CDR3, the DNA is TGCAGCGTTTTCACCGGGGGCCTGGGCGGGCAGTACTTC. It translates to CSVFTGGLGGQYF.

This clonotype was seen a few times. This chain uses TRBV12-3 or TRBV12-4 with TRBJ1-5; unclear D gene. The V end lost 8 bases, the J end lost 0 bases, and 11 bases lay between the germline ends. The CDR3 is 14 residues long. CDR3 loop: CASGPTYSNQPQHF. The CDR3 nucleotides read TGTGCCAGCGGTCCCACGTATAGCAATCAGCCCCAGCATTTT.

The chain joins TRBV10-3 to TRBJ2-7; no reliable D call. The end of the DNA is better explained by TRBJ2-5, so the J call may be wrong. The CDR3 runs 10 residues. Germline CDR1 and CDR2: ENHRY and SYGVKD. The CDR3 bases are TGTGCCGTCGGAGCGGAGACCCAGTACTTC. This gives the protein CAVGAETQYF.

For this clonotype: At one of its ends the junction is not consistent with the germline gene, which may arise from a read error. The J gene is TRBJ2-1, the V gene TRBV20-1, with TRBD2 matching 8 bases. Looked up from germline, CDR1 is DFQATT and CDR2 is SNEGSKA (reference sequence). The CDR3 totals 13 residues. In DNA form, the CDR3 reads TGCAGTGCTACTAGCGGGTTCTCCGGAGAGCTGTTCTTC. Translating it yields CSATSGFSGELFF.

The chain links TRBV29-1 to TRBJ1-2; D possibly corresponds to TRBD1 (6 bases). The CDR3 extends over 11 amino acids. The germline gives CDR1 SQVTM, CDR2 ANQGSEA. Trimming shortened V by 7 bases and J by 5 bases, and 11 bases separated the two germline ends. CDR3 protein: CSAAGEYGYTF. DNA of the CDR3: TGCAGCGCAGCAGGGGAGTATGGCTACACCTTC. Looking up the rest from reference TRBV29-1 and TRBJ1-2 gives the full variable domain: SAVISQKPSRDICQRGTSLTIQCQVDSQVTMMFWYRQQPGQSLTLIATANQGSEATYESGFVIDKFPISRPNLTFSTLTVSNMSPEDSSIYLCSAAGEYGYTFGSGTRLTVV.